The 29 T cell receptor beta chains below were found in one sample sequenced in a study of blood T cells in healthy people across ages. It was with a sample-barcoded 5' primer and a J-beta primer mix that a second PCR of roughly 7 to 12 cycles was run. TCRdb called the 5' RACE reads again in MiXCR, with one record for every CDR3 protein. The sample has hundreds of thousands of distinct CDR3 sequences; about 53% are singletons. Sequenced material: blood. The receptor source for this set is a man between 60 and 75 years old in good health.

The rearrangement uses TRBV6-6 and TRBJ2-1, with unresolved D. V shed 6 bases and J shed 5 bases, with 20 bases lying between them. This CDR3 comprises 16 residues. Germline V lookup: CDR1 MNHNY, CDR2 SVGAGI (reference sequence). Here the CDR3 reads CASRFLIEIGHNEQFF. The CDR3, as DNA: TGTGCCAGCAGGTTCCTTATAGAGATTGGTCACAATGAGCAGTTCTTC.

This sequence joins TRBV29-1 and TRBJ2-3, with D perhaps matching TRBD1 (6 bases). The CDR3 contains 12 residues. Germline V gene data show CDR1 as SQVTM and CDR2 as ANQGSEA. The CDR3 DNA reads as TGCAGTGGGACAATAAACACAGATACGCAGTATTTT. Translating it yields CSGTINTDTQYF.

The genes are TRBV12-3 or TRBV12-4 and TRBJ2-3; either TRBD1 or TRBD2 may fit D (6 bases each). The CDR3 runs 14 residues. V was pared by 2 bases and J by 5 bases, with 11 bases between. The CDR3 loop reads CASSLPGAKDTQYF. The CDR3 DNA follows: TGTGCCAGCAGTTTACCGGGGGCCAAAGATACGCAGTATTTT.

In its sample, this clonotype was seen a few times. This chain uses TRBV3-1 with TRBJ1-2; 10 bases are shared with TRBD1. This CDR3 contains 13 residues. The V gene end was trimmed by 6 bases and the J gene end by 5 bases; junction bases not matched to a gene: 3. Per the germline V gene, CDR1 is LGHDT and CDR2 is YNNKEL (reference sequence). The CDR3 sequence is CASRDRGGYGYTF. CDR3 DNA sequence: TGTGCCAGCAGGGACAGGGGGGGGTATGGCTACACCTTC.

This clonotype was picked up one time. The chain combines TRBV29-1 with TRBJ2-5, with D possibly being TRBD2 (6 bases). V was cut by 7 bases and J by 7 bases, with 16 bases left in between. Germline V gives CDR1 SQVTM, CDR2 ANQGSEA. The CDR3 loop spans 12 amino acids. Written as DNA, the CDR3 is TGCAGCGGCGCGGACTCGGGGGTGACCCAGTACTTC. Its translation: CSGADSGVTQYF.

J is TRBJ1-6 and V is TRBV12-3 or TRBV12-4; TRBD1 might be the D (5 bases). Trimming left V 5 bases short and J 6 bases short, with 17 bases between. The CDR3 extends over 16 amino acids. Here the CDR3 DNA reads TGTGCCAGCAGTACTTTTGGGGGGATCCTTAATTCACCCCTCCACTTT. This sequence encodes CASSTFGGILNSPLHF.

The chain combines TRBV12-3 or TRBV12-4 with TRBJ2-5; D not certain. The CDR3 has 12 residues. Trimming took 2 bases from V and 5 from J, leaving 6 bases between them. DNA of the CDR3: TGTGCCAGCAGTTTAATGGCGGAGACCCAGTACTTC. Translation gives CASSLMAETQYF.

This sequence joins TRBV20-1 and TRBJ2-7; TRBD2 matches 11 bases. The CDR3 is 14 residues long. Unmatched junction bases numbered 2, after V lost 1 base and J lost 3 bases. CDR1 is DFQATT and CDR2 is SNEGSKA in the germline V gene (reference sequence). DNA for the CDR3: TGCAGTGCTAGAGGTAGCGGGGGGGACTACGAGCAGTACTTC. This encodes CSARGSGGDYEQYF.

This clonotype came up a few times. The chain is built from TRBV27 and TRBJ2-7; TRBD1 matches 8 bases. Germline CDR1 and CDR2: MNHEY and SMNVEV (reference sequence). Losses at the gene ends were 4 bases for V and 3 bases for J; bases not matched to a gene: 11. The length of the CDR3 is 16 residues. The DNA of the CDR3 is TGTGCCAGCAGTTCTTCCCGGGACAGGTTCGTCTACGAGCAGTACTTC. As protein: CASSSSRDRFVYEQYF.

V usage is TRBV15 and J usage is TRBJ2-3; tentative D call: TRBD1 (5 bases). The length of the CDR3 is 12 residues. V was clipped by 2 bases and J by 7 bases, with 7 bases between them. CDR1 is LNHNV, CDR2 YYDKDF, per germline (reference sequence). The CDR3 sequence is CATSRQGNTQYF. CDR3 in DNA: TGTGCCACCAGCAGACAGGGAAATACGCAGTATTTT. Full variable domain (remainder filled in from reference TRBV15 and TRBJ2-3): DAMVIQNPRYQVTQFGKPVTLSCSQTLNHNVMYWYQQKSSQAPKLLFHYYDKDFNNEADTPDNFQSRRPNTSFCFLDIRSPGLGDTAMYLCATSRQGNTQYFGPGTRLTVL.

Details on this clonotype: Sequence at one end of the junction differs from germline and may be a read error. The chain is built from TRBV2 and TRBJ1-2; D possibly corresponds to TRBD1 (5 bases). This CDR3 is 15 amino acids long. The germline gives CDR1 SNHLY, CDR2 FYNNEI. The CDR3 DNA reads TGTGCCAGCAGCCGAGGTCAGGGAAACCTCTATGACTACACCTTC. This sequence encodes CASSRGQGNLYDYTF.

This clonotype has more than one count but fewer than ten. The chain is built from TRBV7-9 and TRBJ2-5, with unresolved D. Germline V gene sequence: CDR1 SEHNR, CDR2 FQNEAQ (reference sequence). V lost 5 bases and J lost 5, with 15 bases in between. The CDR3 has 14 amino acids. For the CDR3, the DNA is TGTGCCAGCAGCCGACGTTGGTTGGGGGAGACCCAGTACTTC. Translating gives CASSRRWLGETQYF. The whole variable domain, remainder taken from reference TRBV7-9 and TRBJ2-5, is DTGVSQNPRHKITKRGQNVTFRCDPISEHNRLYWYRQTLGQGPEFLTYFQNEAQLEKSRLLSDRFSAERPKGSFSTLEIQRTEQGDSAMYLCASSRRWLGETQYFGPGTRLLVL.

J is TRBJ1-1 and V is TRBV6-6; D gene uncertain. Trimming removed 6 bases at V and 3 bases at J, with 2 bases between. Germline CDR1 MNHNY, CDR2 SVGAGI (reference sequence). This CDR3 comprises 10 residues. The CDR3 region has the DNA TGTGCCAGCAGGGACACTGAAGCTTTCTTT. This translates into CASRDTEAFF.

The V and J genes are TRBV6-5 and TRBJ2-3; unclear D gene. CDR3 length equals 14 residues. Germline CDR1 MNHEY, CDR2 SVGAGI. Trimming pared 6 bases from V and 4 bases from J, leaving 14 bases between. The CDR3 is CASSYAPSPDTQYF. The CDR3 region has the DNA TGTGCCAGCAGCTACGCCCCAAGCCCAGATACGCAGTATTTT.

The chain has TRBV29-1 and TRBJ2-1; D not resolved. The V end lost 6 bases, the J end lost 0 bases, and 12 bases lay between the germline ends. The CDR3 contains 14 residues. Germline V gene data show CDR1 as SQVTM and CDR2 as ANQGSEA. The CDR3 nucleotides read TGCAGCGTAGCCGCAGGTGGCTCCTACAATGAGCAGTTCTTC. This encodes CSVAAGGSYNEQFF.

The J gene is TRBJ2-6, the V gene TRBV12-3 or TRBV12-4, with a tentative D call TRBD1 (6 bases). This CDR3 has 16 amino acids. V lost 3 bases and J 0 bases, leaving 9 bases between the germline ends. CDR3 nucleotide sequence: TGTGCCAGCAGTTTGGACAGAGCCTCTGGGGCCAACGTCCTGACTTTC. This sequence encodes CASSLDRASGANVLTF.

To note about this clonotype: This could be a read error, since a much larger clone is one nucleotide away. V is TRBV20-1 and J is TRBJ2-5, with 14 bases matching TRBD2. CDR1 is DFQATT and CDR2 is SNEGSKA in the germline V gene (reference sequence). The CDR3 extends over 16 amino acids. CDR3 sequence (DNA): TGCAGTGCCAATACCGGACTAGCGGGGGGCCAAGAGACCCGGTACTTC. It yields the protein CSANTGLAGGQETRYF.

The chain carries TRBV7-2 and TRBJ1-1, with D possibly being TRBD1 (5 bases). The CDR3 length is 14 residues. Trimming shortened V by 2 bases and J by 1 base, and 8 bases separated the two germline ends. Germline V gives CDR1 SGHTA, CDR2 FQGNSA. The CDR3 DNA reads TGTGCCAGCAGCTTAAGTCAGGGGAACACTGAAGCTTTCTTT. Its protein product is CASSLSQGNTEAFF.

The genes are TRBV7-8 and TRBJ2-1; D is undetermined. The V end lost 1 base, the J end lost 8 bases, and 15 bases lay between the germline ends. This CDR3 region has 15 residues. CDR1 and CDR2 (germline): SGHVS, FQNEAQ. CDR3 sequence reads: CASSLELGPSYEQFF. The CDR3 DNA sequence: TGTGCCAGCAGCTTAGAGCTCGGACCGAGCTATGAGCAGTTCTTC.

The rearrangement joins TRBV10-1 to TRBJ1-1; possibly TRBD1 for D (5 bases). The germline V and J ends were trimmed by 1 base and 10 bases, with 13 bases remaining between them. Germline assignment: CDR1 WNHNN and CDR2 SYGVQD (reference sequence). The CDR3 is made up of 13 amino acids. The CDR3 DNA is TGCGCCAGCAGTGAGTTGGGGCAGGTCGGAGCTTTCTTT. This codes for CASSELGQVGAFF.

This clonotype was observed a handful of times. J is TRBJ1-4 and V is TRBV5-1; 8 bases are shared with TRBD1. Germline V gene sequence: CDR1 SGHRS, CDR2 YFSETQ. V dropped 4 bases and J dropped 5; count of bases not matched to a gene: 10. The CDR3 contains 16 residues. CDR3: CASSASGGQGNEKLFF. Here the CDR3 DNA reads TGCGCCAGCAGCGCCTCCGGCGGACAGGGAAATGAAAAACTGTTTTTT. Using reference TRBV5-1 and TRBJ1-4 for the parts outside the CDR3, the full variable domain is KAGVTQTPRYLIKTRGQQVTLSCSPISGHRSVSWYQQTPGQGLQFLFEYFSETQRNKGNFPGRFSGRQFSNSRSEMNVSTLELGDSALYLCASSASGGQGNEKLFFGSGTQLSVL.

The rearrangement joins TRBV7-2 to TRBJ2-3, with TRBD2 matching over 7 bases. The germline V gene has CDR1 SGHTA and CDR2 FQGNSA. The CDR3 length is 17 residues. V lost 6 bases and J lost 5; bases outside the gene matches: 17. The chain's CDR3 is CASRPRGTAGRGDTQYF. In DNA, the CDR3 is TGTGCCAGCAGACCACGAGGTACAGCGGGGAGGGGAGATACGCAGTATTTT.

The V gene is TRBV12-3 or TRBV12-4, the J gene TRBJ1-2; the match to TRBD1 covers 11 bases. The CDR3 sequence is 13 residues long. The J segment lost 8 bases and the V segment lost 5 bases, leaving 4 bases of the junction unmatched. CDR3 in amino acids: CASSGQGAPGYTF. As DNA, the CDR3 is TGTGCCAGCAGTGGACAGGGGGCTCCAGGCTACACCTTC.

The table lists this clonotype with a few counts. This chain joins TRBV7-2 and TRBJ2-7; D not certain. Germline V lookup: CDR1 SGHTA, CDR2 FQGNSA. Trimming stripped 1 base from V and 8 bases from J, with 9 bases between. The CDR3 covers 12 residues. CDR3 loop: CASSLVQRQQYF. CDR3 bases: TGTGCCAGCAGCTTAGTACAACGGCAGCAGTACTTC.

This sequence joins TRBV20-1 and TRBJ2-3; D gene unclear. Germline V CDR1 and CDR2: DFQATT, SNEGSKA (reference sequence). V was shortened by 1 base and J by 0 bases, with 8 bases between the two germline ends. The CDR3 sequence is 14 residues long. The CDR3 sequence: CSARALLSTDTQYF. The CDR3 nucleotides read TGCAGTGCTAGAGCCTTGCTTAGCACAGATACGCAGTATTTT.

As concerns this clonotype: At one boundary the junction diverges from the germline segment, which might be a read error. V usage is TRBV5-1 and J usage is TRBJ1-2; 9 bases map to TRBD1. Germline CDR1 is SGHRS and CDR2 is YFSETQ. This CDR3 comprises 15 residues. The CDR3 here is CAGSSGDRGGYGYTF. CDR3 bases: TGCGCCGGCAGCTCAGGCGACAGGGGGGGATATGGCTACACCTTC.

V usage is TRBV7-9 and J usage is TRBJ2-7; no reliable D call. The J call could be wrong; TRBJ2-5 is a better fit for the DNA end. The germline V gene has CDR1 SEHNR and CDR2 FQNEAQ (reference sequence). This CDR3 has 15 residues. The CDR3 region is CASSLVRLAPETQYF. As DNA, the CDR3 is TGTGCCAGCAGCTTAGTTCGGTTAGCCCCAGAGACCCAGTACTTC.

This clonotype has a handful of counts. The CDR3 loop reads CAISESTSGGNEQFF. The CDR3 DNA is TGTGCCATCAGTGAGTCGACTAGCGGGGGGAACGAGCAGTTCTTC. This chain links TRBV10-3 with TRBJ2-1; TRBD2 matches at 13 bases. Germline V lookup: CDR1 ENHRY, CDR2 SYGVKD. J lost 10 bases, V lost 0 bases, and 3 bases had no gene match. CDR3 length: 15 residues.

This clonotype came up a few times. V usage is TRBV2 and J usage is TRBJ2-1; 7 bases fit TRBD1. Germline lookup yields CDR1 SNHLY and CDR2 FYNNEI. This CDR3 region has 13 residues. J gave up 6 bases and V 10 bases, and 9 bases lay outside the gene matches. This chain's CDR3 is CATQQGTGNEQFF. In DNA form, the CDR3 reads TGTGCCACTCAACAGGGGACGGGCAATGAGCAGTTCTTC.